These 12 T cell receptor beta chains share one sample of origin, sequenced in a study of glioma-infiltrating T cells. TCR alpha and beta CDR3 regions were amplified from RNA using iRepertoire nested multiplex PCR. From the multiplex PCR reads, TCRdb called clonotypes with MiXCR, one entry per CDR3 protein. Of around 390,000 distinct CDR3 sequences in the sample, 41% were seen once. Sequenced sample: glioma tissue, nonneoplastic brain tissue, or PBMCs (not recorded which). Receptor source: a human donor with low-grade glioma or glioblastoma, undergoing nonglioma brain surgery, or in good health (not recorded which).

This clonotype was detected many times. The CDR3 bases are TGCGCCAGCAGCCAAGGACCGTACAATGAGCAGTTCTTC. This encodes CASSQGPYNEQFF. This sequence joins TRBV4-3 and TRBJ2-1, with no clear D. The V and J ends lost 1 base and 4 bases respectively, with 5 bases between them. This CDR3 is built from 13 residues. CDR1 is LGHNA and CDR2 is YSLEER in the germline V gene.

V is TRBV7-2 and J is TRBJ2-7; 10 bases are shared with TRBD2. J gave up 6 bases and V 2 bases, and 7 bases lay outside the gene matches. The CDR3 has 15 residues. Germline loops: CDR1 SGHTA, CDR2 FQGNSA. The CDR3 DNA sequence: TGTGCCAGCAGCTTATTTCCTAGCGGGAGCACCGAGCAGTACTTC. It encodes CASSLFPSGSTEQYF. Based on the CDR3 plus reference TRBV7-2 and TRBJ2-7, the full variable domain is GAGVSQSPSNKVTEKGKDVELRCDPISGHTALYWYRQSLGQGLEFLIYFQGNSAPDKSGLPSDRFSAERTGGSVSTLTIQRTQQEDSAVYLCASSLFPSGSTEQYFGPGTRLTVT.

The chain couples TRBV27 to TRBJ1-1; tentative D call: TRBD1 (6 bases). The CDR3 spans 17 residues. CDR1 and CDR2 (germline): MNHEY, SMNVEV (reference sequence). Trimming removed 8 bases from V and 2 bases from J, with 24 bases in between. The chain's CDR3 is CASGYRERGYLNTEAFF. The CDR3 DNA reads as TGTGCCAGCGGCTACCGGGAAAGGGGGTACCTTAACACTGAAGCTTTCTTT.

This clonotype was counted a few times. The rearrangement uses TRBV5-1 and TRBJ1-1, with 8 bases fitting TRBD1. The CDR3 is 14 residues long. CDR1 SGHRS and CDR2 YFSETQ come from the germline V gene. J was trimmed by 7 bases and V by 4 bases; bases with no gene match: 9. Here the CDR3 reads CASSPGQGGIEAFF. Written as DNA, the CDR3 is TGCGCCAGCAGCCCCGGACAGGGAGGAATTGAAGCTTTCTTT.

As concerns this clonotype: One end of the junction fails to match germline, which may point to a read error. The chain links TRBV7-3 to TRBJ2-5; 12 bases fit TRBD2. The germline CDR1 and CDR2 sequences are SGHTA and FQGTGA. The CDR3 length is 16 residues. The CDR3 bases are TGTGCCAGCATCTTATACCCGGGACTAGCGGGAGAGACCCAGTACTTC. This codes for CASILYPGLAGETQYF.

This clonotype showed up many times. This chain links TRBV27 with TRBJ2-3, with D possibly TRBD2 on 5 matching bases. V lost 1 base to trimming and J lost 3 bases, with 14 bases between them. The CDR3 sequence is 16 residues long. Germline values: CDR1 MNHEY, CDR2 SMNVEV (reference sequence). CDR3 sequence reads: CASSLLAKPGTDTQYF. In DNA form, the CDR3 reads TGTGCCAGCAGTTTATTAGCCAAGCCGGGAACAGATACGCAGTATTTT.

This clonotype was counted between two and nine times. This chain connects TRBV10-3 to TRBJ1-2, with D maybe TRBD1 (6 bases). There are 12 residues in the CDR3. In germline, CDR1 is ENHRY, CDR2 SYGVKD. V lost 6 bases to trimming and J lost 2 bases, with 7 bases between them. CDR3 sequence reads: CAIRDSNYGYTF. In DNA, the CDR3 is TGTGCCATCAGGGACAGCAACTATGGCTACACCTTC.

The table lists this clonotype with a count of one. The chain joins TRBV7-3 to TRBJ1-2, with 7 bases that match TRBD1. The CDR3 consists of 18 residues. The germline V gene encodes CDR1 SGHTA and CDR2 FQGTGA. The V segment lost 1 base and the J segment 0 bases; nucleotides outside the gene matches: 11. CDR3: CASSLMATGTATNYGYTF. Here the CDR3 DNA reads TGTGCCAGCAGCTTAATGGCCACCGGGACAGCTACTAACTATGGCTACACCTTC.

The rearrangement links TRBV29-1 to TRBJ2-7; TRBD2 is a possible D gene (6 bases). CDR1 and CDR2 (germline): SQVTM, ANQGSEA. Trimming left V 3 bases short and J 6 bases short, with 15 bases between. The CDR3 runs 13 residues. DNA for the CDR3: TGCAGCGTTGATAGAGCGGGTACGGGCGAGCAGTACTTC. This translates into CSVDRAGTGEQYF.

The V and J genes are TRBV7-2 and TRBJ2-7; 7 nucleotides match TRBD1. The CDR3 length is 16 residues. Per the germline V gene, CDR1 is SGHTA and CDR2 is FQGNSA. V lost 1 base and J lost 0; bases outside the gene matches: 6. Here the CDR3 reads CASSLVGRGSSYEQYF. The DNA of the CDR3 is TGTGCCAGCAGCTTAGTCGGCAGGGGGAGCTCCTACGAGCAGTACTTC.

This clonotype was seen a handful of times. The chain carries TRBV19 and TRBJ1-5; D ambiguous. There are 15 residues in the CDR3. CDR1 is LNHDA and CDR2 is SQIVND in the germline V gene (reference sequence). Trimming took 6 bases from V and 0 from J, leaving 12 bases between them. The CDR3 DNA is TGTGCCAGTAGCGGCAATAGGGTTAGCAATCAGCCCCAGCATTTT. Amino acids: CASSGNRVSNQPQHF.

With regard to this clonotype: This may be a read error: a much more frequent sequence differs by one nucleotide. The chain links TRBV6-5 to TRBJ1-5; D might be TRBD1 (5 bases). This CDR3 comprises 14 residues. CDR1 and CDR2 from the germline V gene are MNHEY and SVGAGI. The CDR3 nucleotides read TGTGCCATCAGTGAACCAAGAGAGGGGTTGCCCCAGCATTTT. Translating gives CAISEPREGLPQHF.